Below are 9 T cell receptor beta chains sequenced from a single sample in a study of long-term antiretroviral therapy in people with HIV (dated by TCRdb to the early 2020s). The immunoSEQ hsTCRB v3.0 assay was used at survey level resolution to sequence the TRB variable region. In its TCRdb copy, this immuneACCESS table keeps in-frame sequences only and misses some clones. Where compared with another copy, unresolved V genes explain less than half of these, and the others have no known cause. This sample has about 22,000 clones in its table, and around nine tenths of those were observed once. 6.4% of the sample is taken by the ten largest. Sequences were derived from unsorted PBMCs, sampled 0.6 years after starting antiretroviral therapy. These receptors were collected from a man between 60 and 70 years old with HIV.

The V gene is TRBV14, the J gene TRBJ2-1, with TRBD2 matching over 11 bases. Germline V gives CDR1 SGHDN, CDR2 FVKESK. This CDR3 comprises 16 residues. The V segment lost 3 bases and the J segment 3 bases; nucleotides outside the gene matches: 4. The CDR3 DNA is TGTGCCAGCAGCCAGGATAGCGGGGGGGTCTACAATGAGCAGTTCTTC. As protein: CASSQDSGGVYNEQFF.

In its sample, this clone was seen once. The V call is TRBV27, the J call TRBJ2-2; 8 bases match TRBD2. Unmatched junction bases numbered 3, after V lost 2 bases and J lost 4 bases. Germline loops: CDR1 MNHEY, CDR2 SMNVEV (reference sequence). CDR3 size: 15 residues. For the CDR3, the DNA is TGTGCCAGCAGTTTAGAGCGGGGGCGCACCGGGGAGCTGTTTTTT. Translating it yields CASSLERGRTGELFF.

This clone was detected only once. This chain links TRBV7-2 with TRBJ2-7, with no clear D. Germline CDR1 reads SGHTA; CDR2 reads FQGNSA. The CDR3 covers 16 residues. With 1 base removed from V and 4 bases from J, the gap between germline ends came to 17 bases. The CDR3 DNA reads TGTGCCAGCAGCTTAGTGGCCACCACGCCCTCATACGAGCAGTACTTC. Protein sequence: CASSLVATTPSYEQYF.

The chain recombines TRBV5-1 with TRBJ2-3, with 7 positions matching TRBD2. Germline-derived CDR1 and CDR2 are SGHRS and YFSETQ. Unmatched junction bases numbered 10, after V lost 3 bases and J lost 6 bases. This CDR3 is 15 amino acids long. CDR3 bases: TGCGCCAGCAGCTCGCGGGGGTCGAATCCCGATACGCAGTATTTT. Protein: CASSSRGSNPDTQYF. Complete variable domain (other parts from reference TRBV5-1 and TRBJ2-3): KAGVTQTPRYLIKTRGQQVTLSCSPISGHRSVSWYQQTPGQGLQFLFEYFSETQRNKGNFPGRFSGRQFSNSRSEMNVSTLELGDSALYLCASSSRGSNPDTQYFGPGTRLTVL.

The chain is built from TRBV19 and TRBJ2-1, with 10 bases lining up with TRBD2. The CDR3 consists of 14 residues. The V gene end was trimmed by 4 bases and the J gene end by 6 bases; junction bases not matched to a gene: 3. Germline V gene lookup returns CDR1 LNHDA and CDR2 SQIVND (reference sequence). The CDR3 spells CASSTTSGFNEQFF. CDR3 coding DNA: TGTGCCAGTAGTACGACTAGCGGGTTCAATGAGCAGTTCTTC.

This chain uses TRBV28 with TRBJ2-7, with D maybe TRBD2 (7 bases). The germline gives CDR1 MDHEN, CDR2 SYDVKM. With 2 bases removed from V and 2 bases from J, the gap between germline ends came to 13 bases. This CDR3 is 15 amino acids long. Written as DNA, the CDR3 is TGTGCCAGCAGTTTAAGGGGGGGTGGTCCCTACGAGCAGTACTTC. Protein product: CASSLRGGGPYEQYF.

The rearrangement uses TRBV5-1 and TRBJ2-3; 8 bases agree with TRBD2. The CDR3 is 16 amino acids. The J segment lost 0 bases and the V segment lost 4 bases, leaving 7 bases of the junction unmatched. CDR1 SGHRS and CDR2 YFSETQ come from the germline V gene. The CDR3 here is CASSDLAGGSTDTQYF. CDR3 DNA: TGCGCCAGCAGCGATCTCGCGGGGGGAAGCACAGATACGCAGTATTTT.

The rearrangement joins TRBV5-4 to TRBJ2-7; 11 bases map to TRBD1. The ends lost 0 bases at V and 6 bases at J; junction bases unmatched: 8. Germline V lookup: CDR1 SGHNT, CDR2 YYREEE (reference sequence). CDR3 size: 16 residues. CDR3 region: CASSLDARTGGSEQYF. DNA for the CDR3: TGTGCCAGCAGCTTGGATGCCAGGACAGGGGGCAGCGAGCAGTACTTC.

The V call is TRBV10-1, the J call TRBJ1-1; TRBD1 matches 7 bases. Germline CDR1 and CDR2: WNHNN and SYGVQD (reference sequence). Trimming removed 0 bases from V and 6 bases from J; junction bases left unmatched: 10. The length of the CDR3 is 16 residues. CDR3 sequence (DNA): TGCGCCAGCAGTGAGTCCGAGCGAGACAGGGTTCCTGAAGCTTTCTTT. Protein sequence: CASSESERDRVPEAFF.